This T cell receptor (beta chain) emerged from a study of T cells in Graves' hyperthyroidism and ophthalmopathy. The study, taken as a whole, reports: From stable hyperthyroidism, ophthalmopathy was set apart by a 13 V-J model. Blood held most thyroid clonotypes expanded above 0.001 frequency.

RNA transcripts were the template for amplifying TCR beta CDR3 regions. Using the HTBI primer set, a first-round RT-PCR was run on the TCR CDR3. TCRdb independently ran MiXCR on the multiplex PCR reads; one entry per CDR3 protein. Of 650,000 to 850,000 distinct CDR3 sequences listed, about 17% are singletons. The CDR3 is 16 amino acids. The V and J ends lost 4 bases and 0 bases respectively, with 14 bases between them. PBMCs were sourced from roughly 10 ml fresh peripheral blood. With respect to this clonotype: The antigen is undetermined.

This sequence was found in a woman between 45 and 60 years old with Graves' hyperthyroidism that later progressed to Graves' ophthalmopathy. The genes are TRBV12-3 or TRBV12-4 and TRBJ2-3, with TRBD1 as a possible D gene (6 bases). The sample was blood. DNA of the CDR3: TGTGCCAGCAGTTCTTGGGACACCTCTAGCACAGATACGCAGTATTTT. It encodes CASSSWDTSSTDTQYF.